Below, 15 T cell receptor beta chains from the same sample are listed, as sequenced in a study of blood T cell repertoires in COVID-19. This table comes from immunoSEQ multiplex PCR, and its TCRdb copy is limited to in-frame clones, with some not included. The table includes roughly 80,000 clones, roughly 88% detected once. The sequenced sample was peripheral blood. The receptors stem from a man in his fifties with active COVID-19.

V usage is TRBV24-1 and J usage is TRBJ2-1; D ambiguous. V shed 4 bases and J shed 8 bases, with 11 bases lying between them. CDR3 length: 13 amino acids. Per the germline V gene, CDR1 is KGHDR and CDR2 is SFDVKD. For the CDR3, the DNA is TGTGCCACCAGTGAAACCGGGTTCTATGAGCAGTTCTTC. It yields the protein CATSETGFYEQFF.

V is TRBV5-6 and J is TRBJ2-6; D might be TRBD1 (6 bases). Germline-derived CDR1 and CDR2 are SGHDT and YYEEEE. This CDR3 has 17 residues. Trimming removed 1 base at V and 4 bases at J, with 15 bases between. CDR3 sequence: CASSLRQGNLGANVLTF. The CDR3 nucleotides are TGTGCCAGCAGCTTGCGGCAGGGGAATTTGGGGGCCAACGTCCTGACTTTC.

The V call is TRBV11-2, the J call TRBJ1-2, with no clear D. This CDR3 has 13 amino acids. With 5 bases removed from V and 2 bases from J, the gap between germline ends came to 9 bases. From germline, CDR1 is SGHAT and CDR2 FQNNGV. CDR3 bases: TGTGCCAGCAGCGTTGGAGGGAACTATGGCTACACCTTC. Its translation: CASSVGGNYGYTF. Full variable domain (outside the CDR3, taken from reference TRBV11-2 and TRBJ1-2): EAGVAQSPRYKIIEKRQSVAFWCNPISGHATLYWYQQILGQGPKLLIQFQNNGVVDDSQLPKDRFSAERLKGVDSTLKIQPAKLEDSAVYLCASSVGGNYGYTFGSGTRLTVV.

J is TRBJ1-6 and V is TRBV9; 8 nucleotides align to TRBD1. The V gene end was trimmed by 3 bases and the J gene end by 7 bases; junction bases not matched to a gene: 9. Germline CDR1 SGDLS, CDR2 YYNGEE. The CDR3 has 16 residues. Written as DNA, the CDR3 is TGTGCCAGCAGCGCCCAGACAGGGGCGGAGAATTCACCCCTCCACTTT. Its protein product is CASSAQTGAENSPLHF.

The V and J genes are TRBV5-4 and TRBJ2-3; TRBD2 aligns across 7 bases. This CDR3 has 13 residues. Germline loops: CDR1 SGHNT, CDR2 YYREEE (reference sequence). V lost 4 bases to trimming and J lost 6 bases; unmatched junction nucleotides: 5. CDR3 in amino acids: CASSVGTTDTQYF. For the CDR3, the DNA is TGTGCCAGCAGCGTCGGGACTACCGATACGCAGTATTTT.

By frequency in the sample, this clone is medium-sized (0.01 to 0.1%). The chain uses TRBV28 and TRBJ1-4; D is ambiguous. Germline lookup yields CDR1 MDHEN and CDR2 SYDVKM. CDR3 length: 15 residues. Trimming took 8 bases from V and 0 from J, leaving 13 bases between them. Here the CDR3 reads CASRPHGATNEKLFF. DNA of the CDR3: TGTGCCAGCCGGCCCCACGGAGCAACTAATGAAAAACTGTTTTTT.

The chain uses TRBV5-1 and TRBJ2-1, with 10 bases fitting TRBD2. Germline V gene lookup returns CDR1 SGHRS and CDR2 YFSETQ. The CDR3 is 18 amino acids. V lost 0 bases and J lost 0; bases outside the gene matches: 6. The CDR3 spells CASSLGISGRGSYNEQFF. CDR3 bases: TGCGCCAGCAGCTTGGGGATAAGCGGGAGGGGCTCCTACAATGAGCAGTTCTTC.

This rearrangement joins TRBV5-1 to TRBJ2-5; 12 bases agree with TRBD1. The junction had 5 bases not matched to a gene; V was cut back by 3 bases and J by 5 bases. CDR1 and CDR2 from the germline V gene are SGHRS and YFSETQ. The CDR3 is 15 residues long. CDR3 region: CASSSGTGGRETQYF. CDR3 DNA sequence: TGCGCCAGCAGCTCTGGGACAGGGGGCCGGGAGACCCAGTACTTC. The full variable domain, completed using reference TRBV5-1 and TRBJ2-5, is KAGVTQTPRYLIKTRGQQVTLSCSPISGHRSVSWYQQTPGQGLQFLFEYFSETQRNKGNFPGRFSGRQFSNSRSEMNVSTLELGDSALYLCASSSGTGGRETQYFGPGTRLLVL.

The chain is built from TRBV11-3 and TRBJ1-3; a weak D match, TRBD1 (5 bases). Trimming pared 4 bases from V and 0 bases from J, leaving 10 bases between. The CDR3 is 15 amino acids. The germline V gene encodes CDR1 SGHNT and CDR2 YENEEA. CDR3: CASSYQGNSGNTIYF. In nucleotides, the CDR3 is TGTGCCAGCAGCTACCAGGGCAACTCTGGAAACACCATATATTTT.

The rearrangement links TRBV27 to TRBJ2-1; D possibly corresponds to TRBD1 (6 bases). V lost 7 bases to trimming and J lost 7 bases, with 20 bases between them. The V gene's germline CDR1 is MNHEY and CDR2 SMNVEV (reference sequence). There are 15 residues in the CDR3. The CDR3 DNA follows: TGTGCCAGCACCTCGACAGGCGACGTGTTAAATGAGCAGTTCTTC. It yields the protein CASTSTGDVLNEQFF.

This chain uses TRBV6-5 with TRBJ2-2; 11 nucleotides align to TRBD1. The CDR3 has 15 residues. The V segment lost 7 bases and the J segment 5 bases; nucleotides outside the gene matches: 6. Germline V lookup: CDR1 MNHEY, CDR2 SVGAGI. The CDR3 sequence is CASTRDRGDTGELFF. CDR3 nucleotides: TGTGCCAGCACCCGGGACAGGGGGGATACCGGGGAGCTGTTTTTT.

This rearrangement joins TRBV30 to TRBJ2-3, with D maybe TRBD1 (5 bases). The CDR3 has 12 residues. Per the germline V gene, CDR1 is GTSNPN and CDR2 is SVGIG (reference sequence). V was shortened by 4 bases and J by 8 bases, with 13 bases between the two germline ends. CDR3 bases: TGTGCCTGGAACGGCGGACAAGGTACGCAGTATTTT. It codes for CAWNGGQGTQYF.

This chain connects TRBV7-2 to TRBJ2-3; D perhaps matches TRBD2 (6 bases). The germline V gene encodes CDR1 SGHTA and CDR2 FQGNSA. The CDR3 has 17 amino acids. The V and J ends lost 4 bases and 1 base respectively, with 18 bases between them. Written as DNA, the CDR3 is TGTGCCAGCAGCTCCCGCCCCCGGGACTCGGGCACAGATACGCAGTATTTT. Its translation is CASSSRPRDSGTDTQYF.

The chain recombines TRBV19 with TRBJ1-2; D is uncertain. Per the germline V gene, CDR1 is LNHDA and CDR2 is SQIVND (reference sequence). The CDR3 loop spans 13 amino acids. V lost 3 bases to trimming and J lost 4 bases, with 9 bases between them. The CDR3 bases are TGTGCCAGTAGTATCCGGGATGGCTATGGCTACACCTTC. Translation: CASSIRDGYGYTF.

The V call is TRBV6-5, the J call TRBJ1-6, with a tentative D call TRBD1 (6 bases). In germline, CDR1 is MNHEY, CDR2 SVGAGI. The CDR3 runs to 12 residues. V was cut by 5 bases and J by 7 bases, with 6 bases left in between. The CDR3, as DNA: TGTGCCAGCAGTACAGGGAATTCACCCCTCCACTTT. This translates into CASSTGNSPLHF.